The 16 T cell receptor beta chains reported below all come from one sample, sequenced in a study of T cell clonality in common variable immunodeficiency. Broader study findings: In common variable immunodeficiency, TCR beta chains reportedly carried fewer deletions and N-nucleotide insertions.

Here immunoSEQ multiplex PCR was the method, and the copy in TCRdb shows in-frame clones only, minus some. The table records roughly 14,000 clones without singletons, the ten largest covering 9%. Antigens for these TCRs are unknown. The sample consisted of peripheral blood mononuclear cells. All receptors derive from a human donor with common variable immunodeficiency.

Of note for this clone: The read is 3 residues too short to cover the CDR3 end, so that end is filled in from the germline J gene. This chain links TRBV18 with TRBJ2-1; tentatively, D is TRBD2 (5 bases). V was cut by 0 bases and J by 4 bases, with 10 bases left in between. CDR1 and CDR2 (germline): KGHSH, LQKENI. This CDR3 has 15 amino acids. The CDR3 DNA, read in part, is TGTGCCAGCTCACCACCGATAAGAGGGTACAATGAG. This gives the protein CASSPPIRGYNE. The complete CDR3 protein is CASSPPIRGYNEQFF.

Of note for this clone: The read halts 3 residues ahead of the CDR3 end, with the missing end drawn from the germline J gene. This chain connects TRBV19 to TRBJ2-7; D is undetermined. The length of the CDR3 is 12 residues. Germline CDR1 is LNHDA and CDR2 is SQIVND (reference sequence). The ends were cut back, 7 bases at V and 2 bases at J, with 9 bases in the middle. CDR3 DNA (partial): TGTGCCAGTAAGGGCATCACCTACGAG. Translated: CASKGITYE. The CDR3 as a whole reads CASKGITYEQYF.

A remark on this clone: The missing CDR3 end, 3 residues past where the read stops, is filled in from the germline J gene. This chain joins TRBV19 and TRBJ2-5, with D possibly matching TRBD2 (6 bases). Germline loops: CDR1 LNHDA, CDR2 SQIVND (reference sequence). Trimming cost V 5 bases and J 5 bases, with 18 bases left between them. The CDR3 is 15 amino acids. The DNA read from the CDR3 is TGTGCCAGTAGTTCCTCCGGGACGGCGGGGGAGACC. Amino acid sequence: CASSSSGTAGET. The complete CDR3 reads CASSSSGTAGETQYF.

The table lists this clone with a few counts. The read ends 3 residues shy of where the CDR3 ends; the end is completed using the germline J gene. The chain combines TRBV19 with TRBJ2-1; D unclear. Germline loops: CDR1 LNHDA, CDR2 SQIVND (reference sequence). The V gene lost 4 bases and the J gene lost 4 bases, with 8 bases spanning the gap. The length of the CDR3 is 13 residues. The sequenced part of the CDR3 DNA is TGTGCCAGTAGTACGGCGACTTACAATGAG. This sequence encodes CASSTATYNE. The entire CDR3 protein reads CASSTATYNEQFF. Based on the CDR3 plus reference TRBV19 and TRBJ2-1, the full variable domain is DGGITQSPKYLFRKEGQNVTLSCEQNLNHDAMYWYRQDPGQGLRLIYYSQIVNDFQKGDIAEGYSVSREKKESFPLTVTSAQKNPTAFYLCASSTATYNEQFFGPGTRLTVL.

Only a few counts were recorded for this clone. From the germline J gene comes the end of the CDR3, since the read stops 3 residues before it. The J gene is TRBJ1-1, the V gene TRBV19; D gene unclear. CDR3 size: 11 residues. Trimming pared 3 bases from V and 7 bases from J, leaving 6 bases between. The germline CDR1 and CDR2 sequences are LNHDA and SQIVND (reference sequence). CDR3 DNA (partial): TGTGCCAGTAGTATTAGTTTTGAA. This encodes CASSISFE. The whole CDR3 sequence reads CASSISFEAFF.

Notes on this clone: The CDR3 end lies 3 residues beyond the end of the read and is filled in from the germline J gene. The chain has TRBV7-9 and TRBJ1-1, with 12 bases matching TRBD1. In germline, CDR1 is SEHNR, CDR2 FQNEAQ (reference sequence). The CDR3 contains 15 residues. Trimming cost V 4 bases and J 6 bases; bases outside gene matches: 6. The CDR3 is CASSSRDRGLPEAFF. The sequenced CDR3 bases are TGTGCCAGCAGCTCCCGGGACAGGGGGCTCCCTGAA.

This clone was found a few times. CDR3 DNA, as far as it was read: TGTGCCAGCACCATAACCCGGGACAGCTACTATGGC. This translates into CASTITRDSYYG. The CDR3 reads in full as CASTITRDSYYGYTF. J is TRBJ1-2 and V is TRBV6-2 or TRBV6-3, with TRBD1 identical over 7 bases. The DNA ends 3 residues before the CDR3 does, and the rest of the CDR3 is filled in from the germline J gene. CDR1 is MNHEY and CDR2 is SVGEGT in the germline V gene. The trim removed 7 bases at V and 3 bases at J, leaving 11 bases unmatched. The CDR3 length is 15 residues.

In the case of this clone: The read terminates 3 residues ahead of where the CDR3 ends, so the germline J gene completes it. The rearrangement links TRBV7-6 to TRBJ2-7; 8 positions agree with TRBD1. Germline values: CDR1 SGHVS, CDR2 FNYEAQ. With 3 bases clipped from V and 5 bases from J, the junction kept 6 bases outside the gene matches. This CDR3 is 14 amino acids long. The CDR3 reads CASSFAGGGNEQYF. CDR3 DNA (partial): TGTGCCAGCAGCTTCGCAGGGGGCGGGAACGAG.

This clone was counted a few times. The CDR3 end lies 3 residues beyond the end of the read and is filled in from the germline J gene. The genes are TRBV18 and TRBJ2-3; D uncertain. Germline V gene data show CDR1 as KGHSH and CDR2 as LQKENI. Trimming left V 3 bases short and J 2 bases short, with 9 bases between. The CDR3 is 14 amino acids. The CDR3 loop reads CASSPASFTDTQYF. The covered CDR3 bases are TGTGCCAGCTCACCTGCCAGTTTCACAGATACG.

Only a few counts were recorded for this clone. The sequence runs out 3 residues before the end of the CDR3; the remainder is reconstructed from the germline J gene. The rearrangement links TRBV7-2 to TRBJ2-5, with 9 bases lining up with TRBD2. With V trimmed by 5 bases and J by 4 bases, 5 bases remained unmatched. The V gene's germline CDR1 is SGHTA and CDR2 FQGNSA. The CDR3 extends over 14 amino acids. CDR3 residues: CASSTRGGRETQYF. Partial CDR3 DNA: TGTGCCAGCAGCACGCGGGGGGGTAGAGAGACC.

The sample holds a few counts of this clone. The read terminates 3 residues before the CDR3 end, so the remaining end is supplied by the germline J gene. The gene calls are TRBV7-8 and TRBJ2-1; 11 nucleotides line up with TRBD2. This CDR3 comprises 15 residues. Germline lookup yields CDR1 SGHVS and CDR2 FQNEAQ. V lost 4 bases, J lost 2 bases, and 1 base stayed unmatched. The DNA read from the CDR3 is TGTGCCAGCAGCTCACTAGCGGGGGCCTACAATGAG. Translation: CASSSLAGAYNE. The complete CDR3 reads CASSSLAGAYNEQFF. The full variable domain, completed using reference TRBV7-8 and TRBJ2-1, is GAGVSQSPRYKVAKRGQDVALRCDPISGHVSLFWYQQALGQGPEFLTYFQNEAQLDKSGLPSDRFFAERPEGSVSTLKIQRTQQEDSAVYLCASSSLAGAYNEQFFGPGTRLTVL.

About this clone: From the germline J gene comes the end of the CDR3, since the read stops 3 residues before it. The V call is TRBV7-2, the J call TRBJ1-1, with D possibly matching TRBD1 (5 bases). Per the germline V gene, CDR1 is SGHTA and CDR2 is FQGNSA. There are 12 residues in the CDR3. The sequenced part of the CDR3 DNA is TGTGCCAGCAGCCCCAATCGACAGGAA. This gives the protein CASSPNRQE. The entire CDR3 protein is CASSPNRQEAFF.

A remark on this clone: The read comes to an end 3 residues before the CDR3 does, leaving the germline J gene to fill in the end. The chain combines TRBV30 with TRBJ1-1; 7 bases are a match to TRBD1. The CDR3 has 12 amino acids. J lost 3 bases, V lost 8 bases, and 6 bases had no gene match. Germline values: CDR1 GTSNPN, CDR2 SVGIG (reference sequence). The sequenced part of the CDR3 DNA is TGTGCCAGACAGGGTGGGGACACTGAA. Translating it yields CARQGGDTE. The entire CDR3 protein reads CARQGGDTEAFF.

In its sample, this clone was seen a few times. The missing CDR3 end, 3 residues past where the read stops, is filled in from the germline J gene. The J gene is TRBJ2-1, the V gene TRBV29-1, with TRBD1 matching 7 bases. The CDR3 has 15 amino acids. Unmatched junction bases numbered 5, after V lost 1 base and J lost 2 bases. Germline V gives CDR1 SQVTM, CDR2 ANQGSEA. CDR3 region: CSVEGSQGAYNEQFF. CDR3 DNA (partial): TGCAGCGTTGAAGGATCGCAGGGGGCCTACAATGAG.

This clone was observed at least ten times. The CDR3 is cut off 3 residues early in the read; its end comes from the germline J gene. The genes are TRBV5-1 and TRBJ1-2; 8 positions agree with TRBD1. The V and J ends lost 0 bases and 5 bases, in that order; junction bases with no gene match: 6. There are 15 residues in the CDR3. Germline values: CDR1 SGHRS, CDR2 YFSETQ. CDR3: CASSLAATGVYGYTF. The DNA read from the CDR3 is TGCGCCAGCAGCTTGGCCGCGACAGGGGTTTATGGC.

In its sample, this clone was seen many times. The read is 3 residues too short to cover the CDR3 end, so that end is filled in from the germline J gene. The V call is TRBV2, the J call TRBJ1-2; 7 bases fit TRBD1. Germline-derived CDR1 and CDR2 are SNHLY and FYNNEI. V trimming: 3 bases; J trimming: 5 bases; junction bases outside the gene matches: 3. CDR3 size: 13 residues. This chain's CDR3 is CASSEDRIYGYTF. CDR3 DNA, as far as it was read: TGTGCCAGCAGTGAGGACAGGATTTATGGC.